This T cell receptor beta chain was obtained from a study of regulatory T cells in long-lasting Graves disease. CDR3 regions were amplified by Arm-PCR using iRepertoire HTBI primers to build TCR beta libraries. MiXCR was run by TCRdb on the multiplex PCR reads, yielding one entry per CDR3 protein. The data hold approximately 270,000 distinct CDR3 sequences, with around a sixth observed a single time. Specified time point: newly diagnosed GD, antithyroid drugs for less than 3 months. The TCR library was prepared using RNA isolated from PBMCs. General study results and limits: Persistent disease favored TRBV28, TRBJ1-2 and TRBJ2-5.

This clonotype appeared many times. Its antigen is currently unknown. V gave up 9 bases and J gave up 0 bases, with 15 bases separating them. CDR3 length equals 14 residues. The germline V gene encodes CDR1 MNHNS and CDR2 SASEGT. This same sample was also part of a study on T cells in Graves' hyperthyroidism and ophthalmopathy.

The rearrangement uses TRBV6-1 and TRBJ2-7; possibly TRBD2 for D (5 bases). Here the sequenced sample was peripheral blood mononuclear cells (PBMCs), taken at new diagnosis, from a patient treated with antithyroid drugs. This clonotype was sampled from a woman aged 25 to 39 with Graves disease. The CDR3 reads CASLARPISYEQYF. The CDR3, as DNA: TGTGCCAGTCTAGCCCGTCCTATCTCCTACGAGCAGTACTTC.